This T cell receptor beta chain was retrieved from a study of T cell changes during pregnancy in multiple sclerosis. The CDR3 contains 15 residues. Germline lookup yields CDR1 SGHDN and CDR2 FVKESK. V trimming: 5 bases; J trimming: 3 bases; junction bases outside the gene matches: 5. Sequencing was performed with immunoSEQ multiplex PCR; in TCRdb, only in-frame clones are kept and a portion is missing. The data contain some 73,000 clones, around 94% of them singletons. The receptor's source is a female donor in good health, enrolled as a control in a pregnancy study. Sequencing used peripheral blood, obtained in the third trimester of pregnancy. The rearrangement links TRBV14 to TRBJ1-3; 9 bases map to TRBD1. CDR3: CASSNYRGHGNTIYF. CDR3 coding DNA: TGTGCCAGCAGCAACTACAGGGGGCATGGAAACACCATATATTTT.